The clone carrying this T cell receptor (beta chain) has a single count. Its cognate antigen is unknown. The data belong to a study of T-cell reconstitution after alpha-beta-depleted transplantation in children. The library targeted TCRbeta and was prepared with unique molecular identifiers. Each CDR3 protein is one row after TCRdb ran MiXCR on the PCR reads. In the table there are approximately 30,000 distinct CDR3 sequences, over 5% of which are singletons. Overall study results and limits: Among T cells one year after transplant, newly produced cells accounted for most counts and diversity. Where alpha-beta T cells came from about two months after transplant was reportedly several hundred expanded graft clones. Elevated TCRbeta diversity at day 60 was traced, in some patients, to surviving recipient T cells and thymic progenitors.

This specimen consisted of PBMCs, mostly from graft donor cells, obtained 180 days after TCRalphabeta/CD19-depleted stem cell transplant. This receptor was taken from a male patient younger than 18 who had a stem cell transplant for acute myeloid leukemia, so the T cells may come from the graft donor.

The CDR3 loop reads CASSVDLGLAYNEQFF. Here the CDR3 DNA reads TGTGCCAGCAGCGTAGATCTGGGACTAGCATACAATGAGCAGTTCTTC. This rearrangement joins TRBV9 to TRBJ2-1; TRBD2 matches 9 bases. CDR3 size: 16 residues. Germline loops: CDR1 SGDLS, CDR2 YYNGEE. The V gene end was trimmed by 0 bases and the J gene end by 4 bases; junction bases not matched to a gene: 5.